Shown below are 27 T cell receptor beta chains from a single sample sequenced in a study of graft-versus-host responses after intestinal transplantation. Antigen specificity for these receptors is unknown. Some clones are missing from TCRdb's copy, which holds only in-frame ones; the method was immunoSEQ multiplex PCR. The sample carries tens of thousands of clones, around 90% recorded once. The input for sequencing was unstimulated CD8+ T cells sorted from spleen or lymph node cells, taken before intestinal transplant. The receptors here all came from a human donor who received an intestinal transplant.

V and J are TRBV7-9 and TRBJ1-2; TRBD1 might be the D (6 bases). The CDR3 loop spans 14 amino acids. Germline values: CDR1 SEHNR, CDR2 FQNEAQ (reference sequence). V was clipped by 7 bases and J by 10 bases, with 22 bases between them. CDR3 loop: CASTHVGAGEDYTF. DNA of the CDR3: TGTGCCAGCACACACGTGGGGGCCGGGGAAGACTACACCTTC. The full variable domain, rest sourced from reference TRBV7-9 and TRBJ1-2, is DTGVSQNPRHKITKRGQNVTFRCDPISEHNRLYWYRQTLGQGPEFLTYFQNEAQLEKSRLLSDRFSAERPKGSFSTLEIQRTEQGDSAMYLCASTHVGAGEDYTFGSGTRLTVV.

This chain's CDR3 is CASSQARGTTSESDTQYF. As DNA, the CDR3 is TGTGCCAGCAGCCAAGCGAGGGGTACTACATCCGAGTCGGATACGCAGTATTTT. This chain links TRBV2 with TRBJ2-3; the D gene could be TRBD1 or TRBD2 (5 bases each). The CDR3 consists of 18 residues. Between the trimmed V and J ends, which lost 6 bases and 6 bases, there was a span of 28 bases. From germline, CDR1 is SNHLY and CDR2 FYNNEI.

The V call is TRBV2, the J call TRBJ2-1, with D perhaps matching TRBD2 (6 bases). The CDR3 sequence is 12 residues long. V was cut by 3 bases and J by 15 bases, with 15 bases left in between. Germline loops: CDR1 SNHLY, CDR2 FYNNEI. The CDR3 reads CASSDLLLARFF. The CDR3 coding sequence is TGTGCCAGCAGTGATTTACTCCTAGCGAGGTTCTTC.

This chain links TRBV7-6 with TRBJ2-3; TRBD2 matches at 11 bases. V was pared by 2 bases and J by 4 bases, with 8 bases of the junction left unmatched. Germline values: CDR1 SGHVS, CDR2 FNYEAQ. The CDR3 runs to 17 residues. CDR3 nucleotide sequence: TGTGCCAGCAGCTTACCCCTAGCGGGAGGTGGGGCAGATACGCAGTATTTT. This sequence encodes CASSLPLAGGGADTQYF.

V gene TRBV28 combines with J gene TRBJ2-3; possibly TRBD1 or TRBD2 for D (5 bases each). Trimming removed 2 bases from V and 6 bases from J, with 15 bases in between. The V gene's germline CDR1 is MDHEN and CDR2 SYDVKM. CDR3 length: 15 amino acids. The CDR3 DNA reads TGTGCCAGCAGTTTAGGGAGTCTGGGGCAGGATACGCAGTATTTT. Translating gives CASSLGSLGQDTQYF.

V usage is TRBV9 and J usage is TRBJ2-7, with D tentatively TRBD2 (7 bases). V lost 3 bases to trimming and J lost 2 bases, with 12 bases between them. The CDR3 is made up of 14 amino acids. Germline V lookup: CDR1 SGDLS, CDR2 YYNGEE. The CDR3 DNA reads as TGTGCCAGCAGCGCCGGGGGGCAGCCCTACGAGCAGTACTTC. This codes for CASSAGGQPYEQYF.

The V and J genes are TRBV27 and TRBJ2-5; tentatively, D is TRBD1 (6 bases). Germline CDR1 is MNHEY and CDR2 is SMNVEV (reference sequence). V lost 8 bases and J 1 base, leaving 23 bases between the germline ends. This CDR3 spans 17 amino acids. CDR3 sequence (DNA): TGTGCCAGCCGACGGACCTCTGGGGGCAGCAGCCAAGAGACCCAGTACTTC. It yields the protein CASRRTSGGSSQETQYF.

This sequence joins TRBV27 and TRBJ2-7; TRBD2 matches 10 bases. CDR3 size: 16 residues. J was trimmed by 4 bases and V by 8 bases; bases with no gene match: 14. Per the germline V gene, CDR1 is MNHEY and CDR2 is SMNVEV (reference sequence). The CDR3 is CASSSLAGVDRYEQYF. Written as DNA, the CDR3 is TGTGCCAGCTCCTCTCTAGCGGGAGTTGATAGGTACGAGCAGTACTTC.

This clone was seen only a few times. The gene calls are TRBV7-6 and TRBJ1-3; TRBD1 is a possible D gene (6 bases). The CDR3 spans 15 residues. V lost 0 bases and J 7 bases, leaving 13 bases between the germline ends. Germline assignment: CDR1 SGHVS and CDR2 FNYEAQ. The CDR3 reads CASSLAQGLRNTIYF. The CDR3 region has the DNA TGTGCCAGCAGCTTAGCACAGGGTCTGCGGAACACCATATATTTT.

This clone was counted a few times. The V call is TRBV4-2, the J call TRBJ2-3, with 10 bases lining up with TRBD2. Trimming took 0 bases from V and 3 from J; bases not matched to a gene: 3. This CDR3 contains 16 residues. Germline CDR1 LGHNA, CDR2 YNFKEQ. The CDR3 reads CASSQEAGGPTDTQYF. The CDR3 region has the DNA TGTGCCAGCAGCCAAGAAGCGGGGGGGCCGACAGATACGCAGTATTTT.

The V call is TRBV7-6, the J call TRBJ1-1; 7 bases are a match to TRBD1. The CDR3 covers 14 residues. Germline CDR1 and CDR2: SGHVS and FNYEAQ. V lost 1 base and J lost 5; bases outside the gene matches: 4. CDR3: CASSLGRGRTEAFF. Here the CDR3 DNA reads TGTGCCAGCAGCTTAGGTAGGGGGCGTACTGAAGCTTTCTTT.

The rearrangement uses TRBV4-1 and TRBJ1-4, with D tentatively TRBD1 (5 bases). From germline, CDR1 is MGHRA and CDR2 YSYEKL. The CDR3 extends over 16 amino acids. V lost 1 base and J lost 5, with 14 bases in between. Here the CDR3 reads CASSQVGPGGNEKLFF. The CDR3 nucleotides read TGCGCCAGCAGCCAAGTAGGTCCGGGGGGAAATGAAAAACTGTTTTTT.

V and J are TRBV27 and TRBJ2-3, with 9 bases matching TRBD2. The trim removed 5 bases at V and 1 base at J, leaving 7 bases unmatched. CDR1 is MNHEY, CDR2 SMNVEV, per germline (reference sequence). The CDR3 extends over 16 amino acids. The CDR3 sequence is CASSPQTSGGTDTQYF. The CDR3 bases are TGTGCCAGCAGTCCCCAGACTAGCGGAGGCACAGATACGCAGTATTTT.

The chain links TRBV7-6 to TRBJ1-2, with TRBD1 identical over 7 bases. J gave up 8 bases and V 1 base, and 4 bases lay outside the gene matches. The CDR3 length is 13 residues. Germline V gene lookup returns CDR1 SGHVS and CDR2 FNYEAQ. The CDR3: CASSLGTGDGYTF. The CDR3, as DNA: TGTGCCAGCAGCTTAGGGACAGGAGACGGCTACACCTTC.

This chain links TRBV10-2 with TRBJ2-4; D perhaps matches TRBD2 (5 bases). V dropped 8 bases and J dropped 1 base, with 12 bases sitting between them. Germline lookup yields CDR1 WSHSY and CDR2 SAAADI. CDR3 length equals 14 residues. The CDR3 bases are TGCGCCAGCTCGGACTGGCATGCCAAAAACATTCAGTACTTC. As protein: CASSDWHAKNIQYF.

The chain links TRBV21-1 to TRBJ1-1; the D call of TRBD1 is as the table states it, not checked on the DNA. TRBV21-1 represents a pseudogene. The CDR3 is made up of 16 amino acids. DNA for the CDR3: TGTGCCAGCAGCAAAATCCGGGACAGGTTGAACACTGAAGCTTTCTTT. It translates to CASSKIRDRLNTEAFF.

This chain uses TRBV7-3 with TRBJ2-3; TRBD2 matches 9 bases. The germline CDR1 and CDR2 sequences are SGHTA and FQGTGA. The V segment lost 6 bases and the J segment 3 bases; nucleotides outside the gene matches: 10. The CDR3 has 16 amino acids. The CDR3 loop is CASSPTMTSGTDTQYF. CDR3 DNA: TGTGCCAGCAGTCCCACTATGACTAGCGGAACAGATACGCAGTATTTT.

The gene calls are TRBV27 and TRBJ2-7; 7 nucleotides agree with TRBD1. This CDR3 region has 15 residues. Per germline, CDR1 MNHEY and CDR2 SMNVEV (reference sequence). J was trimmed by 5 bases and V by 5 bases; bases with no gene match: 12. Here the CDR3 reads CASSPLTGMGHEQYF. The DNA for the CDR3 is TGTGCCAGCAGTCCACTGACAGGGATGGGCCACGAGCAGTACTTC.

V and J are TRBV7-9 and TRBJ2-1; D gene uncertain. Trimming took off 1 base at V and 0 bases at J, with 10 bases between the two ends. The germline gives CDR1 SEHNR, CDR2 FQNEAQ (reference sequence). The CDR3 is 16 residues long. CDR3 in amino acids: CASSLVVRISYNEQFF. CDR3 bases: TGTGCCAGCAGCTTAGTTGTTCGGATCTCCTACAATGAGCAGTTCTTC.

Regarding this clone: The germline gene is not matched at one end of the junction; a read error may be the cause. This rearrangement joins TRBV6-1 to TRBJ2-3, with 16 bases fitting TRBD2. Germline V lookup: CDR1 MNHNS, CDR2 SASEGT. The length of the CDR3 is 17 residues. In DNA, the CDR3 is TGTGCCATCAGTGATGGGACTAGCGGGAGGGCCTCGGATACGCAGTATTTT. It is translated as CAISDGTSGRASDTQYF.

The chain recombines TRBV11-3 with TRBJ1-1, with D tentatively TRBD1 (6 bases). The CDR3 sequence is 16 residues long. Germline CDR1 and CDR2: SGHNT and YENEEA. V lost 5 bases and J lost 2, with 18 bases in between. The CDR3 sequence is CASSPGVDSPNTEAFF. CDR3 DNA: TGTGCCAGCAGCCCAGGGGTGGACAGTCCTAACACTGAAGCTTTCTTT.

The V and J genes are TRBV9 and TRBJ2-7; no firm D call. V gave up 1 base and J gave up 4 bases, with 12 bases separating them. This CDR3 region has 14 residues. Germline V gene sequence: CDR1 SGDLS, CDR2 YYNGEE. As DNA, the CDR3 is TGTGCCAGCAGCGTAAGTTCCACTGAATACGAGCAGTACTTC. This gives the protein CASSVSSTEYEQYF.

The genes are TRBV11-2 and TRBJ2-2; 7 bases map to TRBD1. The V and J ends lost 3 bases and 4 bases, in that order; junction bases with no gene match: 8. The length of the CDR3 is 16 residues. CDR1 SGHAT and CDR2 FQNNGV come from the germline V gene. CDR3 nucleotides: TGTGCCAGCAGCTTTGGGCAGGGGGTTTTCACCGGGGAGCTGTTTTTT. Amino acid sequence: CASSFGQGVFTGELFF.

The chain combines TRBV20-1 with TRBJ2-1; D ambiguous. CDR3 length: 11 amino acids. Germline-derived CDR1 and CDR2 are DFQATT and SNEGSKA (reference sequence). V was shortened by 4 bases and J by 3 bases, with 4 bases between the two germline ends. The CDR3 sequence is CSAKLYNEQFF. CDR3 nucleotides: TGCAGTGCTAAACTCTACAATGAGCAGTTCTTC.

The chain joins TRBV13 to TRBJ2-6; D gene uncertain. Trimming cost V 5 bases and J 2 bases, with 10 bases left between them. CDR1 is PRHDT, CDR2 FYEKMQ, per germline (reference sequence). CDR3 size: 15 residues. CDR3 amino acids: CASSEHRPGANVLTF. The CDR3 DNA sequence: TGTGCCAGCAGCGAACACCGGCCTGGGGCCAACGTCCTGACTTTC.

As regards this clone: Germline and junction disagree at one end, which may indicate a read error. V and J are TRBV15 and TRBJ2-1, with D perhaps matching TRBD1 or TRBD2 (7 bases each). The CDR3 sequence is 15 residues long. Looked up from germline, CDR1 is LNHNV and CDR2 is YYDKDF (reference sequence). DNA for the CDR3: TGTGCCACCAGCGGAGATCAGGGGGGGTACAATGAGCAGTTCTTC. This codes for CATSGDQGGYNEQFF.

The V call is TRBV7-2, the J call TRBJ2-7; 11 positions match TRBD2. J lost 2 bases, V lost 4 bases, and 10 bases had no gene match. This CDR3 contains 17 residues. Per germline, CDR1 SGHTA and CDR2 FQGNSA. CDR3 DNA sequence: TGTGCCAGCAGCTCCCCCAGTAGCGGGAGGGCGCCCTACGAGCAGTACTTC. It encodes CASSSPSSGRAPYEQYF.